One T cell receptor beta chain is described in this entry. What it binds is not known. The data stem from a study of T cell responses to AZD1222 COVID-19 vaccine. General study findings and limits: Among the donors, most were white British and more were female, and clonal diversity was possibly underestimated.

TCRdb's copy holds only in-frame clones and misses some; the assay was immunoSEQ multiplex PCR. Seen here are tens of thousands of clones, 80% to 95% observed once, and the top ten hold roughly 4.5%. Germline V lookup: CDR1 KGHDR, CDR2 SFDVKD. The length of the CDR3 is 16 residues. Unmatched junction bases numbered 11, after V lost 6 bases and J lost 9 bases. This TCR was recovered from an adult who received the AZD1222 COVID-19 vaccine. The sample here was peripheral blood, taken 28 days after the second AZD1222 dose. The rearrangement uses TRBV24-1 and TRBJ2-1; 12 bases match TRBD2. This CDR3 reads CATSRPLAGGRGEQFF. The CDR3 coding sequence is TGTGCCACCAGTCGGCCACTAGCGGGAGGCCGTGGTGAGCAGTTCTTC.